This TCR beta chain is from a study of shared clonotypes between healthy human individuals. This table comes from immunoSEQ multiplex PCR, and its TCRdb copy is limited to in-frame clones, with some not included. The sample carries around 180,000 clones, just under 95% recorded once. With 6 bases removed from V and 5 bases from J, the gap between germline ends came to 14 bases. Germline-derived CDR1 and CDR2 are SEHNR and FQNEAQ (reference sequence). The CDR3 consists of 13 residues. This clone was counted once. This TCR derives from a woman aged 25 to 39 in good health. Specimen: naive CD4+ T cells sorted from blood. Subset in this sample: CD45RA+ positively selected. This sequence joins TRBV7-9 and TRBJ2-7; D may be TRBD1 or TRBD2 (5 bases each). The CDR3 reads CASSQRGRDEQYF. The CDR3 DNA sequence: TGTGCCAGCAGTCAACGGGGACGCGACGAGCAGTACTTC.